Listed below are T cell receptor beta chains from one sample, sequenced in a study of blood T cell repertoires in COVID-19. Clones were read by immunoSEQ multiplex PCR, and TCRdb kept only the in-frame ones, dropping some. The data hold under 300,000 clones, with 85% to 90% observed a single time. Sequencing was done on a sample of peripheral blood. The receptors here all came from a woman aged 70-85 years with active or convalescent COVID-19. Each CDR3 is given with its conserved first and last residue. The D gene is left open where the match is weak. Clone size is not always given. Where it is, it says once, few, many or a class for expanded clones.

j_call clone_size v_call d_call cdr3_aa cdr3_nt
TRBJ2-3 once TRBV5-1 NA CAIGSVGSTDTQYF TGCGCCATCGGAAGCGTTGGTAGCACAGATACGCAGTATTTT
TRBJ1-2 few TRBV18 NA CASSPTGPYGYTF TGTGCCAGCTCACCTACAGGGCCCTATGGCTACACCTTC
TRBJ1-2 NA TRBV29-1 NA CSVEAGGAGYTF TGCAGCGTTGAAGCCGGGGGTGCCGGCTACACCTTC
TRBJ2-7 NA TRBV3-1/TRBV3-2 NA CASSSGYEQYF TGTGCCAGCAGCTCAGGGTACGAGCAGTACTTC
TRBJ1-5 NA TRBV18 NA CASSPRAGNQPQHF TGTGCCAGCTCACCGAGGGCCGGGAATCAGCCCCAGCATTTT
TRBJ1-3 NA TRBV7-6 NA CASSLGGSGNTIYF TGTGCCAGCAGCTTAGGAGGGTCTGGAAACACCATATATTTT
TRBJ2-7 NA TRBV6-5 NA CASSYSRGERGGEQYF TGTGCCAGCAGTTACTCCCGCGGGGAGCGTGGCGGAGAGCAGTACTTC
TRBJ1-1 once TRBV10-3 TRBD1 CAIDEGQGGPNTEAFF TGTGCCATAGATGAAGGACAGGGGGGACCGAACACTGAAGCTTTCTTT
TRBJ2-7 NA TRBV11-3 NA CASSFGSSYEQYF TGTGCCAGCAGCTTTGGCAGCTCCTACGAGCAGTACTTC
TRBJ1-5 NA TRBV6-1 NA CASSEHGGFGNQPQHF TGTGCCAGCAGTGAACATGGGGGGTTTGGCAATCAGCCCCAGCATTTT
TRBJ1-1 NA TRBV19 NA CASSTLWSPEAFF TGTGCCAGTAGCACTCTTTGGAGTCCTGAAGCTTTCTTT
TRBJ1-5 NA TRBV13 NA CASSSKRQAPNQPQHF TGTGCCAGCAGCTCCAAAAGACAGGCCCCGAATCAGCCCCAGCATTTT
TRBJ1-4 NA TRBV27 TRBD1 CASSLGDRPATNEKLFF TGTGCCAGCAGTTTGGGGGACAGGCCCGCAACTAATGAAAAACTGTTTTTT
TRBJ2-7 once TRBV24-1 TRBD1 CATSDPGTGHHEQYF TGTGCCACCAGTGACCCTGGGACAGGGCACCACGAGCAGTACTTC
TRBJ1-5 NA TRBV6-5 TRBD1 CASSPGTGYTQPQHF TGTGCCAGCAGTCCCGGGACAGGGTATACTCAGCCCCAGCATTTT
TRBJ2-3 NA TRBV19 NA CASEMPGHPSTDTQYF TGTGCCAGTGAGATGCCGGGACACCCTAGCACAGATACGCAGTATTTT
TRBJ1-5 once TRBV5-1 TRBD1 CASSPGQGNQPQHF TGCGCCAGCAGCCCGGGACAGGGGAATCAGCCCCAGCATTTT
TRBJ1-1 NA TRBV7-6 NA CASSSYPEQEAFF TGTGCCAGCAGCTCATACCCGGAACAGGAAGCTTTCTTT
TRBJ2-2 NA TRBV9 NA CASSRFRDTGELFF TGTGCCAGCAGCCGCTTTCGGGACACCGGGGAGCTGTTTTTT
TRBJ1-1 NA TRBV7-8 TRBD1 CASSPRQGVINTEAFF TGTGCCAGCAGCCCACGGCAGGGGGTTATTAACACTGAAGCTTTCTTT
TRBJ1-2 once TRBV20-1 NA CSAFGQYGYTF TGCAGTGCTTTTGGACAGTATGGCTACACCTTC
TRBJ2-1 NA TRBV5-1 NA CASSLAGDWRQNEQFF TGCGCCAGCAGCTTGGCGGGGGACTGGAGACAGAATGAGCAGTTCTTC
TRBJ2-5 NA TRBV6-5 NA CASSFQGQETQYF TGTGCCAGCAGTTTTCAGGGGCAAGAGACCCAGTACTTC
TRBJ2-1 NA TRBV5-6 TRBD1 CASSTPGQVNEQFF TGTGCCAGCAGCACCCCGGGACAGGTTAATGAGCAGTTCTTC
TRBJ1-6 NA TRBV6-5 TRBD1 CASRPRGQSNSPLHF TGTGCCAGCAGGCCCCGGGGACAGTCGAATTCACCCCTCCACTTT
TRBJ2-2 many TRBV19 NA CASSIAAGSTGELFF TGTGCCAGTAGTATAGCCGCAGGGTCCACCGGGGAGCTGTTTTTT
TRBJ2-1 NA TRBV15 NA CATSGGLSNEQFF TGTGCCACCAGCGGGGGACTCTCCAATGAGCAGTTCTTC
TRBJ2-5 NA TRBV19 NA CASSIAVQETQYF TGTGCCAGTAGTATTGCGGTCCAAGAGACCCAGTACTTC
TRBJ1-1 NA TRBV2 TRBD1 CASRLTGLNTEAFF TGTGCCAGCAGACTGACAGGGTTGAACACTGAAGCTTTCTTT
TRBJ2-1 NA TRBV6-5 NA CASTRGQTYNEQFF TGTGCCAGCACCCGAGGACAAACCTACAATGAGCAGTTCTTC
TRBJ1-5 once TRBV6-2/TRBV6-3 NA CASSYTWNQPQHF TGTGCCAGCAGTTACACTTGGAATCAGCCCCAGCATTTT
TRBJ2-4 once TRBV30 NA CAWMRSRGMLQYF TGTGCCTGGATGAGGTCTCGGGGGATGCTTCAGTACTTC
TRBJ2-2 NA TRBV5-1 NA CASSLAAGYTGELFF TGCGCCAGCAGCTTGGCGGCAGGATACACCGGGGAGCTGTTTTTT
TRBJ2-1 NA TRBV6-1 TRBD2 CASSDTGLAENNEQFF TGTGCCAGCAGTGACACGGGACTAGCGGAAAACAATGAGCAGTTCTTC
TRBJ1-1 NA TRBV9 NA CASSPGYNTEAFF TGTGCCAGCAGTCCGGGATATAACACTGAAGCTTTCTTT
TRBJ1-1 NA TRBV5-1 NA CASSSGRVQDLAFF TGCGCCAGCAGCTCTGGAAGAGTACAGGACCTAGCTTTCTTT
TRBJ1-1 once TRBV7-8 NA CASSLLGGRAEAFF TGTGCCAGCAGTTTGCTGGGGGGGCGAGCTGAAGCTTTCTTT
TRBJ1-6 NA TRBV6-4 NA CASSDGVTGNSPLHF TGTGCCAGCAGTGACGGAGTGACCGGGAATTCACCCCTCCACTTT
TRBJ2-5 NA TRBV4-2 NA CASSQDPRVGETQYF TGTGCCAGCAGCCAAGATCCGAGGGTGGGAGAGACCCAGTACTTC
TRBJ2-7 NA TRBV2 TRBD2 CASRTEGRGQYF TGTGCCAGCAGGACAGAAGGGAGGGGGCAGTACTTC
TRBJ1-1 NA TRBV6-5 NA CASVGFTEAFF TGTGCCAGCGTCGGGTTCACTGAAGCTTTCTTT
TRBJ1-1 NA TRBV9 NA CASSVVDSTEAFF TGTGCCAGCAGCGTAGTGGACAGTACCGAAGCTTTCTTT
TRBJ2-5 NA TRBV7-2 NA CASSLGLGGTQYF TGTGCCAGCAGCTTAGGGCTTGGCGGAACCCAGTACTTC
TRBJ1-4 NA TRBV12-3/TRBV12-4 NA CASSLGDEKLFF TGTGCCAGCAGCCTAGGGGATGAAAAACTGTTTTTT
TRBJ2-5 NA TRBV7-2 TRBD1 CASSSTPGQGGTQYF TGTGCCAGCAGCTCCACCCCGGGACAGGGGGGGACCCAGTACTTC
TRBJ1-5 NA TRBV4-3 NA CASSQDRAYGQPQHF TGCGCCAGCAGCCAAGACAGGGCCTACGGGCAGCCCCAGCATTTT
TRBJ1-1 NA TRBV7-9 NA CASTSSWVSLSEINTEAFF TGTGCCAGCACCTCCTCATGGGTATCCCTCTCGGAGATAAACACTGAAGCTTTCTTT
TRBJ1-1 NA TRBV2 TRBD1 CASSDWMTGGATEAFF TGTGCCAGCAGTGATTGGATGACAGGGGGCGCGACTGAAGCTTTCTTT
TRBJ1-2 few TRBV7-2 TRBD1 CASSLGETGGYGYTF TGTGCCAGCAGCTTAGGAGAGACAGGGGGCTATGGCTACACCTTC
TRBJ1-2 NA TRBV19 NA CASNREKGLYGYTF TGTGCCAGTAATCGGGAGAAAGGCCTCTATGGCTACACCTTC
TRBJ1-4 once TRBV19 NA CASREMGATNEKLFF TGTGCCAGTAGGGAGATGGGTGCAACTAATGAAAAACTGTTTTTT